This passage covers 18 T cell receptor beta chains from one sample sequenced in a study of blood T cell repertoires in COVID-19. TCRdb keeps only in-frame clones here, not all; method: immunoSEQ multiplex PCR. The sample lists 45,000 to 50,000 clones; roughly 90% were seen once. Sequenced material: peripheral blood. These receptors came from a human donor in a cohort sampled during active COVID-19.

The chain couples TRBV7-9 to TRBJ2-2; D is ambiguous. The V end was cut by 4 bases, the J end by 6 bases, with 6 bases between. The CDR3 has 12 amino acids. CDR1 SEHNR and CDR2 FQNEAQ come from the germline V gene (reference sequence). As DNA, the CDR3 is TGTGCCAGCAGCTACGGAGCCGGGGAGCTGTTTTTT. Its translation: CASSYGAGELFF. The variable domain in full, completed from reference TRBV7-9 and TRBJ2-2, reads DTGVSQNPRHKITKRGQNVTFRCDPISEHNRLYWYRQTLGQGPEFLTYFQNEAQLEKSRLLSDRFSAERPKGSFSTLEIQRTEQGDSAMYLCASSYGAGELFFGEGSRLTVL.

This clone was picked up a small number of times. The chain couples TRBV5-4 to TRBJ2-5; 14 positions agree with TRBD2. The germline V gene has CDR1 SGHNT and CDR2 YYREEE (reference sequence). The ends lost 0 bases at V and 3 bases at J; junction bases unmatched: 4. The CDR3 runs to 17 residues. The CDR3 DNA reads TGTGCCAGCAGCTTGGTGACTAGCGGGGGGGCTGAAGAGACCCAGTACTTC. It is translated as CASSLVTSGGAEETQYF.

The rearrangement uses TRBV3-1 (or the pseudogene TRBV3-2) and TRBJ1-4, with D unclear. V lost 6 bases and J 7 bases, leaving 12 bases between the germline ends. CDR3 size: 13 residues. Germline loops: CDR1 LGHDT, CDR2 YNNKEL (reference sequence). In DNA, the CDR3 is TGTGCCAGCAGGGGCCCGGGAGGTGAAAAACTGTTTTTT. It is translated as CASRGPGGEKLFF.

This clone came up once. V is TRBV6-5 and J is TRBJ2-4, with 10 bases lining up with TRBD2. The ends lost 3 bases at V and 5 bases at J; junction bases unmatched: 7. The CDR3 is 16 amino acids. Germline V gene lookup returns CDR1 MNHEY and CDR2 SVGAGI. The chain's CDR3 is CASSYRASGGQNIQYF. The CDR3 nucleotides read TGTGCCAGCAGTTATAGGGCTAGCGGGGGCCAAAACATTCAGTACTTC.

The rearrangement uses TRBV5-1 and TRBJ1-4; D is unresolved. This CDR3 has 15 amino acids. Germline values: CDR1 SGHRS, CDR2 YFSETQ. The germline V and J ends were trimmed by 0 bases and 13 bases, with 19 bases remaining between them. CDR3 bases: TGCGCCAGCAGCTTGGAGGCGCCGGGTGATGTTGGACTGTTTTTT. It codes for CASSLEAPGDVGLFF. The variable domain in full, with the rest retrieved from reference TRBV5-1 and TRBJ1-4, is KAGVTQTPRYLIKTRGQQVTLSCSPISGHRSVSWYQQTPGQGLQFLFEYFSETQRNKGNFPGRFSGRQFSNSRSEMNVSTLELGDSALYLCASSLEAPGDVGLFFGSGTQLSVL.

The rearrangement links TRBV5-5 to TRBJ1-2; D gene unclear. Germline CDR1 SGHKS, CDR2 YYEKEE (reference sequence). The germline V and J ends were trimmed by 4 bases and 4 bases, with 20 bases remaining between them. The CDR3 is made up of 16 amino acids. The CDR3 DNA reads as TGTGCCAGCAGCCCGGACGGAGCGGTCCCTTTCTATGGCTACACCTTC. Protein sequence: CASSPDGAVPFYGYTF.

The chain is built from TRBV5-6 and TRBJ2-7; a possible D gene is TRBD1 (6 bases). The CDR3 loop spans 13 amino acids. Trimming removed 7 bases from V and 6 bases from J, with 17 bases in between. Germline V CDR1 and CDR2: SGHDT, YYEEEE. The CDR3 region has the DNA TGTGCCAGCGGATTCGGACAGTCCGTCGAGCAGTACTTC. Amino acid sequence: CASGFGQSVEQYF.

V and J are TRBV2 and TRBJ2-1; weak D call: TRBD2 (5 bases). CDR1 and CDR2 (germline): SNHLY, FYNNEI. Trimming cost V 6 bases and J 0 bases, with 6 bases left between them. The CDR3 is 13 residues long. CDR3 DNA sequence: TGTGCCAGCAGGACTAACTCCTACAATGAGCAGTTCTTC. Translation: CASRTNSYNEQFF.

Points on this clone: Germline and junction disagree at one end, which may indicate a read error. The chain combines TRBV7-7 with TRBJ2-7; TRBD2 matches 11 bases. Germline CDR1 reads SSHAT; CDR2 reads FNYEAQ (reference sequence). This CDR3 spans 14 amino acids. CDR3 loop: CASSPLAGANEQYF. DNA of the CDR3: TGTGCTAGCAGCCCACTAGCGGGGGCCAACGAGCAGTACTTC.

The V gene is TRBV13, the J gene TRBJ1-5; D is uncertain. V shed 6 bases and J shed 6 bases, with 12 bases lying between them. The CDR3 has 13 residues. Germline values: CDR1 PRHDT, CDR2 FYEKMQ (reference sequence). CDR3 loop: CASSLRNGQPQHF. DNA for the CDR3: TGTGCCAGCAGTCTAAGAAATGGTCAGCCCCAGCATTTT. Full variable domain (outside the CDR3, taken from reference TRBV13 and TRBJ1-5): AAGVIQSPRHLIKEKRETATLKCYPIPRHDTVYWYQQGPGQDPQFLISFYEKMQSDKGSIPDRFSAQQFSDYHSELNMSSLELGDSALYFCASSLRNGQPQHFGDGTRLSIL.

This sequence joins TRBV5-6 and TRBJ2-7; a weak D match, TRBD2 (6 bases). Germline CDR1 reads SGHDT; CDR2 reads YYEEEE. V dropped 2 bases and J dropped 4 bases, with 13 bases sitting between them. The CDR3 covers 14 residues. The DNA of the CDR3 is TGTGCCAGCAGCTTCCCCTCCGGGGGTTACGAGCAGTACTTC. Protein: CASSFPSGGYEQYF.

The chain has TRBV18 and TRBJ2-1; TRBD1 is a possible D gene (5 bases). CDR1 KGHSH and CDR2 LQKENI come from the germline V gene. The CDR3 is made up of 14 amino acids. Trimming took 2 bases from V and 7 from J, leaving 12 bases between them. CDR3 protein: CASSPAQVTNEQFF. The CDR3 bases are TGTGCCAGCTCACCAGCACAGGTAACGAATGAGCAGTTCTTC.

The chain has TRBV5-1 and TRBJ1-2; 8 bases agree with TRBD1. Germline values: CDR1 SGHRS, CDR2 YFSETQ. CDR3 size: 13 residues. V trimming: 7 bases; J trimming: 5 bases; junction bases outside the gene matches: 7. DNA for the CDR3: TGCGCCAGCCAGACAGGGGTAGGGTATGGCTACACCTTC. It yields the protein CASQTGVGYGYTF.

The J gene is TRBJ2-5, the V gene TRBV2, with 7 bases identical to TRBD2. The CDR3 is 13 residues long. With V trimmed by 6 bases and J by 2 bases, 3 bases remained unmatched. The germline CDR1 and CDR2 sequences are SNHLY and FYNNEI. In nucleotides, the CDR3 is TGTGCCAGCAGGGGGGGGTTACAAGAGACCCAGTACTTC. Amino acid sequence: CASRGGLQETQYF.

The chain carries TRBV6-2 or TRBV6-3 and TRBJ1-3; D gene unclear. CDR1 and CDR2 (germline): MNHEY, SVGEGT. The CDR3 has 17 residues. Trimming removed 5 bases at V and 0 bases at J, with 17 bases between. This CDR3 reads CASSPYPGGNSGNTIYF. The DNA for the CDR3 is TGTGCCAGCAGTCCGTACCCCGGCGGCAACTCTGGAAACACCATATATTTT.

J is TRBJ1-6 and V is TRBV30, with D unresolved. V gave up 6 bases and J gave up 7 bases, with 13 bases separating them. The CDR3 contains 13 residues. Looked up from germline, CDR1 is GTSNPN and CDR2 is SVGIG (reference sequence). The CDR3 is CACSETENSPLHF. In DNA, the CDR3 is TGTGCCTGCTCAGAGACGGAGAATTCACCCCTCCACTTT.

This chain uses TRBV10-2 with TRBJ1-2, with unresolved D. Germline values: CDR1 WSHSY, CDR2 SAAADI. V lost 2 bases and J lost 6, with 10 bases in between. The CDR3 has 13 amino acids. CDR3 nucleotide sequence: TGCGCCAGCAGTGAGAGAGGGAGGGATGGCTACACCTTC. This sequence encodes CASSERGRDGYTF.

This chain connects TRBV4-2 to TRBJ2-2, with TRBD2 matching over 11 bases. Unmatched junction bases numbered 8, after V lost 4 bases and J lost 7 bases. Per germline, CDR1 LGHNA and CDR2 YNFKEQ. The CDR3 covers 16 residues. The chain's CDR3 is CASSRKTSGDDGELFF. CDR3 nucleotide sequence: TGTGCCAGCAGCCGTAAGACTAGCGGGGATGACGGGGAGCTGTTTTTT.